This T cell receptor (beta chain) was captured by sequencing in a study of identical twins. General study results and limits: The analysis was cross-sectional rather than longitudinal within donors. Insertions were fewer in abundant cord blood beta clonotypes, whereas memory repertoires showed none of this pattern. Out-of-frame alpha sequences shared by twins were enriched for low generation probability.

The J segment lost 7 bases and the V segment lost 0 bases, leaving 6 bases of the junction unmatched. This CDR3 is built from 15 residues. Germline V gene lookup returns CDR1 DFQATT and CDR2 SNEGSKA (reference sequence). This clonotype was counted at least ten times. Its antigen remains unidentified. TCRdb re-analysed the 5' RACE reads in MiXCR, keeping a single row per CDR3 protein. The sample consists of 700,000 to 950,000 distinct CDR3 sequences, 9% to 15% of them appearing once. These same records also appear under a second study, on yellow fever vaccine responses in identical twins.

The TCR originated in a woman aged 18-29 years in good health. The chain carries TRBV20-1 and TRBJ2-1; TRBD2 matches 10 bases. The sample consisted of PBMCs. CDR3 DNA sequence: TGCAGTGCTAGAGATGCTAGCGGGAGTTGGAATGAGCAGTTCTTC. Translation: CSARDASGSWNEQFF.